The subject of this entry is one T cell receptor beta chain. The antigen remains unidentified. The method was immunoSEQ multiplex PCR; TCRdb's version includes in-frame clones alone and lacks a portion of them. Here the sample spans fewer than 20,000 clones, roughly 80% being singletons. This sample stems from a study of neoadjuvant nivolumab and ipilimumab in lung cancer. The study, taken as a whole, reports: Resected tumors had greater TCR richness and clonality than uninvolved lung. Only two of four nivolumab-treated tumors gained richness and clonality by surgery. TCR receptors were sequenced in few samples. Pretherapy blood TCR richness correlated positively with resected tumor richness.

With V trimmed by 4 bases and J by 5 bases, 8 bases remained unmatched. Germline CDR1 and CDR2: SQVTM and ANQGSEA. This CDR3 has 14 amino acids. This chain connects TRBV29-1 to TRBJ2-5, with TRBD1 identical over 9 bases. Sequences were derived from tumor tissue, sampled after neoadjuvant nivolumab, alone or with ipilimumab, at or shortly before surgery. The TCR originated in an adult with non-small cell lung cancer. The CDR3 spells CSVVSWTGDETQYF. In nucleotides, the CDR3 is TGCAGCGTTGTCTCGTGGACAGGGGACGAGACCCAGTACTTC.